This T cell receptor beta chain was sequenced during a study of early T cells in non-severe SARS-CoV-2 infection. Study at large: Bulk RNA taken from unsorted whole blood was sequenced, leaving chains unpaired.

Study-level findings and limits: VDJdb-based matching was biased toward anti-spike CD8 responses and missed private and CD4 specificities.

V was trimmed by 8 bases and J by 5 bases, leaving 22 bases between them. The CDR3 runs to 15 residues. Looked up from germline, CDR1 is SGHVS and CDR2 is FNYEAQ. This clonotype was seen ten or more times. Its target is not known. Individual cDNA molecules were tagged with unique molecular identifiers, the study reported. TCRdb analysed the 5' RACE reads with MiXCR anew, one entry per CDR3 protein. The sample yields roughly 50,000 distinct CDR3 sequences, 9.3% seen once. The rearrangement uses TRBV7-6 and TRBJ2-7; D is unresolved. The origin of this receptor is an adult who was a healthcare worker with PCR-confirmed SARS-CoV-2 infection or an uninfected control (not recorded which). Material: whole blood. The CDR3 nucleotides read TGTGCCAGCTCCCGGTTAGACCGCCTTCGGGACGAGCAGTACTTC. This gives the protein CASSRLDRLRDEQYF.